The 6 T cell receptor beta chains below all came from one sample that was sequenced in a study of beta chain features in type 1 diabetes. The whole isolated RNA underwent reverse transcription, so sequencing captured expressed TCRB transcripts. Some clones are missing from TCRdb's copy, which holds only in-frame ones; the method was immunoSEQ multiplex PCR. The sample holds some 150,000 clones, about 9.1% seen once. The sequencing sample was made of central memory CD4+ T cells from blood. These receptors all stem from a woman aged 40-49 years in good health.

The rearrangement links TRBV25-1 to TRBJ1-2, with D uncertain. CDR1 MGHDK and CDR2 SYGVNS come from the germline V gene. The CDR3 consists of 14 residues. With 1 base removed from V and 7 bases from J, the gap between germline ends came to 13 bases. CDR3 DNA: TGTGCCAGCAGTGAATCGTATAGGGAGGGTGGCTACACCTTC. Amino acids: CASSESYREGGYTF.

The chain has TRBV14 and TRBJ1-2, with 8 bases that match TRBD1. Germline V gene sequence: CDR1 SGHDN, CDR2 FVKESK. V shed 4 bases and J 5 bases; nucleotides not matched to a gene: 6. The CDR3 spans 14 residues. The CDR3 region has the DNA TGTGCCAGCAGCCGAGCGGACAGGGCTTATGGCTACACCTTC. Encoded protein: CASSRADRAYGYTF.

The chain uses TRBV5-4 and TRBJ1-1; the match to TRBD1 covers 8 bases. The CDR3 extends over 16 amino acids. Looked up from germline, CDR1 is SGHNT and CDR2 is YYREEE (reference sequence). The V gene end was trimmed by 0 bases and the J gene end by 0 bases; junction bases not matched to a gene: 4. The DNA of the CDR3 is TGTGCCAGCAGCTTGGGACAGGGGACCTTGAACACTGAAGCTTTCTTT. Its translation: CASSLGQGTLNTEAFF.

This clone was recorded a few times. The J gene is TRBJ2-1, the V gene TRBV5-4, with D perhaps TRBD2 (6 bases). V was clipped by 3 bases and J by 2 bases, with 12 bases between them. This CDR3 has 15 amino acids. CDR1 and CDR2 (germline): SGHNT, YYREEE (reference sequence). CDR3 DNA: TGTGCCAGCAGCTCCCGGGGGTGGGCCTACAATGAGCAGTTCTTC. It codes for CASSSRGWAYNEQFF.

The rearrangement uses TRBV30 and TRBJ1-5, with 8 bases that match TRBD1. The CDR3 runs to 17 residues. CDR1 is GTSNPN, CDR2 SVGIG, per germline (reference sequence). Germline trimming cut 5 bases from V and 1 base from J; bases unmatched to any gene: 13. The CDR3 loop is CAWVGQGNGESNQPQHF. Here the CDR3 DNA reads TGTGCCTGGGTCGGACAGGGCAATGGCGAAAGCAATCAGCCCCAGCATTTT.

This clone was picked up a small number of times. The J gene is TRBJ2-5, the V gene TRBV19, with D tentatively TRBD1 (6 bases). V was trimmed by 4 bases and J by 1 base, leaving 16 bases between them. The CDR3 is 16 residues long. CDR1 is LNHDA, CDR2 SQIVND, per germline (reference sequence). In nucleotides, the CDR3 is TGTGCCAGTAGTAGGGGGCGGACTCAGATCCAAGAGACCCAGTACTTC. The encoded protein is CASSRGRTQIQETQYF.